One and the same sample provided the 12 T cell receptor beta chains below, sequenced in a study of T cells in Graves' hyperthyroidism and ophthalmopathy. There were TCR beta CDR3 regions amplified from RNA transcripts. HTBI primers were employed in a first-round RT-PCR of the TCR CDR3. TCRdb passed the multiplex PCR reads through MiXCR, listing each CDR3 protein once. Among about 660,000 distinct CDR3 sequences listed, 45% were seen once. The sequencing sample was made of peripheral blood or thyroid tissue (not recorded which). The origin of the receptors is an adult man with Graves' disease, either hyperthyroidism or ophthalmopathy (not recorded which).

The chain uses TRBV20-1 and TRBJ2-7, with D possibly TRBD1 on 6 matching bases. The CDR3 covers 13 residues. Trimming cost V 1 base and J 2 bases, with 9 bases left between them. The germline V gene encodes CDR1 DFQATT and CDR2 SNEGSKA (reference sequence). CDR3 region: CSARGDTTYEQYF. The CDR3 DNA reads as TGCAGTGCTAGAGGGGACACCACCTACGAGCAGTACTTC.

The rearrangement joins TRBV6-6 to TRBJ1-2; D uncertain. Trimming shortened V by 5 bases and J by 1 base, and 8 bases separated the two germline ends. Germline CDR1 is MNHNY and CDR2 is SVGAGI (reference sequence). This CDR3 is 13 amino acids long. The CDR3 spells CASSKTHNYGYTF. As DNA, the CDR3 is TGTGCCAGCAGTAAGACACATAACTATGGCTACACCTTC.

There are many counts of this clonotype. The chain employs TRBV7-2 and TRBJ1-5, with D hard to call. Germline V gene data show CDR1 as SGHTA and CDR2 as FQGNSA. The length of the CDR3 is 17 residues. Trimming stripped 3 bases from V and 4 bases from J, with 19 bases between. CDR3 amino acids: CASSFLGKAGDNQPQHF. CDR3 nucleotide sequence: TGTGCCAGCAGCTTCCTAGGGAAGGCAGGCGATAATCAGCCCCAGCATTTT. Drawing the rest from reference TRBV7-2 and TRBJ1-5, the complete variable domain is GAGVSQSPSNKVTEKGKDVELRCDPISGHTALYWYRQSLGQGLEFLIYFQGNSAPDKSGLPSDRFSAERTGGSVSTLTIQRTQQEDSAVYLCASSFLGKAGDNQPQHFGDGTRLSIL.

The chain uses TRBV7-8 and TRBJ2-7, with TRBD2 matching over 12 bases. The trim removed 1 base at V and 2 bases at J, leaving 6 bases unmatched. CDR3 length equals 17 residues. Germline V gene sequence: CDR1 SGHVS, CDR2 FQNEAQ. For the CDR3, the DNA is TGTGCCAGCAGCTTAGGACTAGCGGGAGTCCCTACCTACGAGCAGTACTTC. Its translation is CASSLGLAGVPTYEQYF.

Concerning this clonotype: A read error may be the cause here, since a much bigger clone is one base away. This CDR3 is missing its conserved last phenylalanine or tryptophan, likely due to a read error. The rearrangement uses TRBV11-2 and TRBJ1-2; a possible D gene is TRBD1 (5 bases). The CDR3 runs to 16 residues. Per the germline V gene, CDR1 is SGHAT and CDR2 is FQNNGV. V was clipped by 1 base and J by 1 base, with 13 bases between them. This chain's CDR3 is CASSLGPVGGNYGYTC. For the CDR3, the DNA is TGTGCCAGCAGCTTAGGCCCCGTCGGGGGTAACTATGGCTACACCTGC.

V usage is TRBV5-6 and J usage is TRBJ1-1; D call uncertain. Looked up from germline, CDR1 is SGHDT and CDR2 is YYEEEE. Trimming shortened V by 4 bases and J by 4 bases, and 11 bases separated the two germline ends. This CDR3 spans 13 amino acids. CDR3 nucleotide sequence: TGTGCCAGCAGCCGACGGCTGGCCACTGAAGCTTTCTTT. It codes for CASSRRLATEAFF.

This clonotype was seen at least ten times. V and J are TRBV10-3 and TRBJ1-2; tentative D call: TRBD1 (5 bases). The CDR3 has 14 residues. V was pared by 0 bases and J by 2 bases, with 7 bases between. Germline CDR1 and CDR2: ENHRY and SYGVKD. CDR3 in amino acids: CAISESAGNYGYTF. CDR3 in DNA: TGTGCCATCAGTGAGTCGGCAGGGAACTATGGCTACACCTTC.

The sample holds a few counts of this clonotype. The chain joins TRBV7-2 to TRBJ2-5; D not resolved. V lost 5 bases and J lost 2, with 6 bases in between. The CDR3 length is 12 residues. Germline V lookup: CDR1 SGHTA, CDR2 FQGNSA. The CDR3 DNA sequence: TGTGCCAGCAGCCACGCACAAGAGACCCAGTACTTC. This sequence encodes CASSHAQETQYF.

CDR3 nucleotide sequence: TGTGCCAGCGTGGGATGGTTAAGCCCTAACACTGAAGCTTTCTTT. Translation: CASVGWLSPNTEAFF. The genes are TRBV25-1 and TRBJ1-1; D is unresolved. With 8 bases removed from V and 2 bases from J, the gap between germline ends came to 18 bases. CDR3 length equals 15 residues. CDR1 is MGHDK and CDR2 is SYGVNS in the germline V gene. Supplemented by reference TRBV25-1 and TRBJ1-1, the full variable domain reads EADIYQTPRYLVIGTGKKITLECSQTMGHDKMYWYQQDPGMELHLIHYSYGVNSTEKGDLSSESTVSRIRTEHFPLTLESARPSHTSQYLCASVGWLSPNTEAFFGQGTRLTVV.

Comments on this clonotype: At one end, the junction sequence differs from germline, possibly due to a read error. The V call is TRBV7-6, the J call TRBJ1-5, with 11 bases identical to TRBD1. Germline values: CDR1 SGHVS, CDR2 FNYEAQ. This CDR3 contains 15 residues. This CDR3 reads CAGSSDRGPNQPQHF. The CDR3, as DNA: TGTGCCGGCAGCTCGGACAGGGGGCCCAATCAGCCCCAGCATTTT. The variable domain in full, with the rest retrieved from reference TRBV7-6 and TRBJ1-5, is GAGVSQSPRYKVTKRGQDVALRCDPISGHVSLYWYRQALGQGPEFLTYFNYEAQQDKSGLPNDRFSAERPEGSISTLTIQRTEQRDSAMYRCAGSSDRGPNQPQHFGDGTRLSIL.

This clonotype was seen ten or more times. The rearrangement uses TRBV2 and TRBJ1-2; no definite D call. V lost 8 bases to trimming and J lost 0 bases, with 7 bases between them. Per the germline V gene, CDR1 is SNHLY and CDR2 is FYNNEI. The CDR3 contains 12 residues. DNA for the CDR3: TGTGCCAGCGCCCTTACTAACTATGGCTACACCTTC. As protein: CASALTNYGYTF.

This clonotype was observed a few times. The CDR3 coding sequence is TGTGCCACATCCCCACAAATGAACACTGAAGCTTTCTTT. This codes for CATSPQMNTEAFF. The rearrangement joins TRBV12-3 or TRBV12-4 to TRBJ1-1; D gene ambiguous. The CDR3 has 13 residues. The V and J ends lost 10 bases and 0 bases respectively, with 12 bases between them.